The sequence of this T cell receptor (beta chain) was determined in a study of cytomegalovirus exposure and HLA in healthy donors. Study-wide findings and caveats: Presence/absence comparisons presumed near-even sequencing depth among donors.

PCR amplification relied on 60 Vbeta primers (plus 13 Jbeta primers). Clones were read by immunoSEQ multiplex PCR, and TCRdb kept only the in-frame ones, dropping some. The top ten clones hold approximately 6% of a sample with tens of thousands of clones, 80% of them seen once. Comments on this clone: Its antigen remains unknown.

The CDR3 totals 17 residues. Trimming at V came to 4 bases and at J to 5 bases, leaving 11 bases not matched to a gene. CDR1 is SGHVS and CDR2 is FNYEAQ in the germline V gene. The V and J genes are TRBV7-6 and TRBJ1-1; 12 bases line up with TRBD1. The clonotype was recovered from a male donor in good health and CMV-seronegative. Material for sequencing was PBMCs. The CDR3 DNA follows: TGTGCCAGCAGCTCCTTGGTACTGGGACAGGGGGCGACTGAAGCTTTCTTT. Protein product: CASSSLVLGQGATEAFF.